What follows are 22 T cell receptor beta chains derived from one specimen sequenced in a study of control samples from healthy donors and cancer patients. The method was immunoSEQ multiplex PCR; TCRdb's version includes in-frame clones alone and lacks a portion of them. The sample includes roughly 86,000 clones, approximately 95% seen only once; the top ten take about 1.5%. Sequencing was carried out using blood. The receptor source for this set is a woman in her 30s in good health.

The chain couples TRBV28 to TRBJ1-4; 7 bases agree with TRBD1. CDR3 length: 12 residues. The V segment lost 8 bases and the J segment 7 bases; nucleotides outside the gene matches: 4. Per the germline V gene, CDR1 is MDHEN and CDR2 is SYDVKM. The CDR3 is CASGGQIEKLFF. DNA of the CDR3: TGTGCCAGCGGGGGACAGATTGAAAAACTGTTTTTT.

V is TRBV24-1 and J is TRBJ2-1; the match to TRBD1 covers 11 bases. Trimming removed 8 bases from V and 5 bases from J; junction bases left unmatched: 1. CDR3 size: 13 residues. Germline CDR1 reads KGHDR; CDR2 reads SFDVKD. CDR3 bases: TGTGCCACCAAGGGACAGGGGGACAATGAGCAGTTCTTC. Protein product: CATKGQGDNEQFF.

In nucleotides, the CDR3 is TGTGCCAGCAGCCCTGGGGCAGTCTCCTACGAGCAGTACTTC. Translating gives CASSPGAVSYEQYF. The J gene is TRBJ2-7, the V gene TRBV3-1 (or the pseudogene TRBV3-2), with a possible D match to TRBD1 (5 bases). Germline V CDR1 and CDR2: LGHDT, YNNKEL (reference sequence). The CDR3 is made up of 14 amino acids. Trimming took off 4 bases at V and 0 bases at J, with 10 bases between the two ends.

This clone has a single count. The rearrangement uses TRBV6-5 and TRBJ1-1, with D possibly being TRBD1 (5 bases). CDR1 and CDR2 (germline): MNHEY, SVGAGI. There are 12 residues in the CDR3. V dropped 7 bases and J dropped 1 base, with 7 bases sitting between them. For the CDR3, the DNA is TGTGCCAGCATCCAGGGGAACACTGAAGCTTTCTTT. This sequence encodes CASIQGNTEAFF.

The J gene is TRBJ1-1, the V gene TRBV10-2; D is possibly TRBD1 (5 bases). V was trimmed by 6 bases and J by 7 bases, leaving 15 bases between them. CDR3 length equals 13 residues. CDR1 is WSHSY, CDR2 SAAADI, per germline. CDR3 amino acids: CASRWQGEDEAFF. CDR3 DNA: TGCGCCAGCAGGTGGCAGGGAGAAGATGAAGCTTTCTTT.

The gene calls are TRBV11-2 and TRBJ2-7, with TRBD2 identical over 9 bases. CDR1 and CDR2 (germline): SGHAT, FQNNGV. The CDR3 has 16 residues. The V and J ends lost 1 base and 7 bases, in that order; junction bases with no gene match: 11. The CDR3 DNA is TGTGCCAGCAGCTTAGCCCCAGCGGGAGGCCCCTTTGAGCAGTACTTC. Its protein product is CASSLAPAGGPFEQYF.

The chain combines TRBV9 with TRBJ1-6; D gene uncertain. Trimming removed 0 bases at V and 7 bases at J, with 11 bases between. This CDR3 region has 15 residues. CDR1 is SGDLS, CDR2 YYNGEE, per germline. The CDR3 sequence: CASSVGVGRNSPLHF. The CDR3 DNA is TGTGCCAGCAGCGTAGGGGTAGGGAGGAATTCACCCCTCCACTTT.

J is TRBJ1-2 and V is TRBV20-1; TRBD1 matches at 7 bases. V gave up 5 bases and J gave up 4 bases; unmatched junction bases: 7. The CDR3 length is 13 residues. Looked up from germline, CDR1 is DFQATT and CDR2 is SNEGSKA (reference sequence). This CDR3 is CSAREQGIYGYTF. DNA for the CDR3: TGCAGTGCTCGTGAACAGGGGATCTATGGCTACACCTTC.

This clone appeared once. The chain is built from TRBV4-1 and TRBJ1-6; a weak D match, TRBD1 (6 bases). V was shortened by 3 bases and J by 1 base, with 16 bases between the two germline ends. The germline V gene encodes CDR1 MGHRA and CDR2 YSYEKL. The CDR3 length is 18 residues. CDR3 residues: CASSQATGLISYNSPLHF. The DNA of the CDR3 is TGCGCCAGCAGCCAGGCTACAGGGTTAATTTCCTATAATTCACCCCTCCACTTT.

The V call is TRBV25-1, the J call TRBJ2-1; 8 bases are a match to TRBD2. V was pared by 2 bases and J by 2 bases, with 5 bases of the junction left unmatched. Germline loops: CDR1 MGHDK, CDR2 SYGVNS. This CDR3 has 16 amino acids. CDR3 bases: TGTGCCAGCAGTGAAGGGGCGGGGGGAACCTACAATGAGCAGTTCTTC. Its protein is CASSEGAGGTYNEQFF.

This clone was recorded once. The chain carries TRBV18 and TRBJ1-2; 9 bases fit TRBD1. The CDR3 is 15 amino acids. Per germline, CDR1 KGHSH and CDR2 LQKENI. With V trimmed by 2 bases and J by 2 bases, 3 bases remained unmatched. The CDR3 DNA follows: TGTGCCAGCTCACCAAAAGGGACAGGGAACTATGGCTACACCTTC. Translation: CASSPKGTGNYGYTF.

CDR3 sequence (DNA): TGTGCCAGCAGCTTGGACAGGGGCACAGATACGCAGTATTTT. It is translated as CASSLDRGTDTQYF. The chain employs TRBV5-5 and TRBJ2-3; perhaps TRBD1 as D (6 bases). CDR1 is SGHKS and CDR2 is YYEKEE in the germline V gene (reference sequence). The CDR3 is made up of 14 amino acids. The V and J ends lost 0 bases and 1 base respectively, with 6 bases between them.

The gene calls are TRBV27 and TRBJ1-5, with D unresolved. Germline lookup yields CDR1 MNHEY and CDR2 SMNVEV (reference sequence). Trimming removed 3 bases from V and 2 bases from J, with 11 bases in between. This CDR3 contains 15 residues. The DNA of the CDR3 is TGTGCCAGCAGTTTGGCCGGTTTTGGCAATCAGCCCCAGCATTTT. Residues: CASSLAGFGNQPQHF.

The genes are TRBV4-1 and TRBJ1-3, with TRBD1 as a possible D gene (5 bases). Germline CDR1 reads MGHRA; CDR2 reads YSYEKL. CDR3 size: 15 residues. V dropped 4 bases and J dropped 6 bases, with 16 bases sitting between them. In DNA form, the CDR3 reads TGCGCCAGCAGCCCCTCAGTGGACACCAAAAACACCATATATTTT. Translation: CASSPSVDTKNTIYF.

V usage is TRBV27 and J usage is TRBJ1-4; D may be TRBD1 (5 bases). CDR1 is MNHEY, CDR2 SMNVEV, per germline (reference sequence). The CDR3 totals 14 residues. V lost 6 bases, J lost 6 bases, and 14 bases lay in between. CDR3 nucleotide sequence: TGTGCCAGCAGCCCGACAGTGGGTGATGAAAAACTGTTTTTT. Translated, it gives CASSPTVGDEKLFF.

This chain connects TRBV18 to TRBJ2-1; 10 bases agree with TRBD1. Germline V lookup: CDR1 KGHSH, CDR2 LQKENI. The CDR3 is made up of 15 amino acids. Trimming cost V 2 bases and J 4 bases; bases outside gene matches: 2. CDR3 sequence reads: CASSPGTGAYNEQFF. CDR3 nucleotides: TGTGCCAGCTCACCAGGGACAGGGGCATACAATGAGCAGTTCTTC.

This chain connects TRBV7-9 to TRBJ1-1, with D maybe TRBD1 (6 bases). The CDR3 length is 13 residues. Germline CDR1 SEHNR, CDR2 FQNEAQ (reference sequence). V was cut by 6 bases and J by 4 bases, with 12 bases left in between. The CDR3 region has the DNA TGTGCCAGCAGGCGACAGGAAGGCACTGAAGCTTTCTTT. It specifies CASRRQEGTEAFF.

The CDR3 is CATRSGTSGSSDTQYF. The CDR3 nucleotides read TGTGCCACCAGATCCGGGACTAGCGGGAGCTCAGATACGCAGTATTTT. The chain uses TRBV24-1 and TRBJ2-3, with 14 bases identical to TRBD2. This CDR3 has 16 residues. Germline V gene lookup returns CDR1 KGHDR and CDR2 SFDVKD. V lost 7 bases and J lost 4; bases outside the gene matches: 6.

The chain carries TRBV24-1 and TRBJ1-4, with D possibly being TRBD1 (5 bases). V lost 5 bases and J lost 2, with 14 bases in between. Germline values: CDR1 KGHDR, CDR2 SFDVKD. The length of the CDR3 is 16 residues. The DNA of the CDR3 is TGTGCCACCAGTGGAGGCGGAAGGGGCACTAATGAAAAACTGTTTTTT. Translation gives CATSGGGRGTNEKLFF.

The J gene is TRBJ2-3, the V gene TRBV2, with D possibly matching TRBD1 (5 bases). V lost 9 bases and J lost 6, with 16 bases in between. CDR3 length: 13 residues. The germline CDR1 and CDR2 sequences are SNHLY and FYNNEI. The CDR3 region has the DNA TGTGCCAGTCGAACTCAGGGTCCCGATACGCAGTATTTT. This gives the protein CASRTQGPDTQYF.

The chain recombines TRBV7-9 with TRBJ2-7; either TRBD1 or TRBD2 may supply D (6 bases each). The CDR3 consists of 15 residues. Deletions cut 1 base from V and 3 bases from J, with 13 bases between. Germline V gives CDR1 SEHNR, CDR2 FQNEAQ (reference sequence). The CDR3 DNA sequence: TGTGCCAGCAGCTTAGAGGGGGGTAGGAACTACGAGCAGTACTTC. Translated, it gives CASSLEGGRNYEQYF.

The rearrangement links TRBV5-5 to TRBJ2-5; D unclear. This CDR3 region has 13 residues. Trimming cost V 0 bases and J 2 bases, with 5 bases left between them. Germline loops: CDR1 SGHKS, CDR2 YYEKEE (reference sequence). Here the CDR3 DNA reads TGTGCCAGCAGCTTGGTTCAGCAAGAGACCCAGTACTTC. Encoded protein: CASSLVQQETQYF.